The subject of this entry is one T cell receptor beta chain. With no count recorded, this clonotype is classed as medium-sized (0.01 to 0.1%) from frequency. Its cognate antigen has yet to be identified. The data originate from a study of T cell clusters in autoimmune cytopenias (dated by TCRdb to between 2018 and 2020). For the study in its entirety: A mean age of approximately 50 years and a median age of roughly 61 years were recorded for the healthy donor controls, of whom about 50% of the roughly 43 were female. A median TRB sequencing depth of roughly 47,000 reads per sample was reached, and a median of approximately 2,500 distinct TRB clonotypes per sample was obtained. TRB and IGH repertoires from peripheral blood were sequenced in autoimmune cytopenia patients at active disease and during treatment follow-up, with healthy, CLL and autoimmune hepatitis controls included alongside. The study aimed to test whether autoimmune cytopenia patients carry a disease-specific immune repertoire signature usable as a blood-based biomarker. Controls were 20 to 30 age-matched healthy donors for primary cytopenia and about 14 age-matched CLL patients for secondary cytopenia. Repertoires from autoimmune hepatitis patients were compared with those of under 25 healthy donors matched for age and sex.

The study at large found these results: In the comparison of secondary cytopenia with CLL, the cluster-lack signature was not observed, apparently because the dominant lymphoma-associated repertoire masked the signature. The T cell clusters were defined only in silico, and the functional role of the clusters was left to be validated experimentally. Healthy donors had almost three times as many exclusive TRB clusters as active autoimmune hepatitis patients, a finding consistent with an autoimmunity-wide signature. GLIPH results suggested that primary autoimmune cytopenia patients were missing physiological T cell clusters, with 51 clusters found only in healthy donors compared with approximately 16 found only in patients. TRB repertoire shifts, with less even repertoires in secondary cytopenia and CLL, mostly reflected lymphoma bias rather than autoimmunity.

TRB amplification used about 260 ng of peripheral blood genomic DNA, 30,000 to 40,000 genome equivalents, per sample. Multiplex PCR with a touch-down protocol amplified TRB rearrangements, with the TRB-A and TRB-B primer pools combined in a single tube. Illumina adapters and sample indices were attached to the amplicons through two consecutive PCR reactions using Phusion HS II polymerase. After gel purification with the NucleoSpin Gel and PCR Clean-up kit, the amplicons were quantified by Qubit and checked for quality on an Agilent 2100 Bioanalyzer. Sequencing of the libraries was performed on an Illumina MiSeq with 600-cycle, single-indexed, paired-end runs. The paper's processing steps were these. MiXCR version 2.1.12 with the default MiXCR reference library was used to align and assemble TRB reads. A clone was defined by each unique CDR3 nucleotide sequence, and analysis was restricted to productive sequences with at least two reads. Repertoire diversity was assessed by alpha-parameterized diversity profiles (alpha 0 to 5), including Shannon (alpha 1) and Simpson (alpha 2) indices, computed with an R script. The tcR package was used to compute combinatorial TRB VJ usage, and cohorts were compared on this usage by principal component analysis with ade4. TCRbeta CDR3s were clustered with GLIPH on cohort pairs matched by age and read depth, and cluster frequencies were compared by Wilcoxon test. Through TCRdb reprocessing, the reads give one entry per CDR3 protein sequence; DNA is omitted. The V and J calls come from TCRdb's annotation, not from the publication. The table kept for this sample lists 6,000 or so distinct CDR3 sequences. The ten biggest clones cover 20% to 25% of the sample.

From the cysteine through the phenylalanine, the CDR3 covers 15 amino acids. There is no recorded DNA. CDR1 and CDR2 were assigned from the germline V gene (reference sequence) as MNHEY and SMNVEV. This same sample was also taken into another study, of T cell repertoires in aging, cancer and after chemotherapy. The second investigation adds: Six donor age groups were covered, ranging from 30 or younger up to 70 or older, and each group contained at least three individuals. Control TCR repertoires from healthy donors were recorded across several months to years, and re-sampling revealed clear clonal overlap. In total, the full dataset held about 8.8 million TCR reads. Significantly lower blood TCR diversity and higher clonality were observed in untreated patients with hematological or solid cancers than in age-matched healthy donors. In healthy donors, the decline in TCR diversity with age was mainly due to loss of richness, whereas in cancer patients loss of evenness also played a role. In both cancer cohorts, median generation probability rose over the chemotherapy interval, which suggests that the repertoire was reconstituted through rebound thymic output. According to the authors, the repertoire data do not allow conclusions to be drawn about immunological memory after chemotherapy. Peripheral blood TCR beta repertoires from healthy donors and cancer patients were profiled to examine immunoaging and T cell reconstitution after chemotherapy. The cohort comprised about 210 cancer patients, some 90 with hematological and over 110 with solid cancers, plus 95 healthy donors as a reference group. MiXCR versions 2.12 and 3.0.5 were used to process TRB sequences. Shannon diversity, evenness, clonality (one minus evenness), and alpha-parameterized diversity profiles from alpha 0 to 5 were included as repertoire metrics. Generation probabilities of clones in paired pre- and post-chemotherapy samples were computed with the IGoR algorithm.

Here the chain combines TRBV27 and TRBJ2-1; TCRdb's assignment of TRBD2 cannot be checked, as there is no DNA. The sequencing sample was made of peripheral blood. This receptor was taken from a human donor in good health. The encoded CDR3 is CASSLTSGRADEQFF.